The present T cell receptor (beta chain) was sequenced within a study of a mutant IDH1 vaccine in newly diagnosed glioma. Study-wide background: Vaccines began 4-6 weeks after radiotherapy alone, or with temozolomide cycles. Males made up about 62% and females roughly 38% of treated patients, whose mean age was roughly 40 years.

The data were produced by immunoSEQ multiplex PCR, yet TCRdb's version contains in-frame clones alone and is incomplete. The table lists around 30,000 clones, approximately 53% of them singletons. The germline gives CDR1 LGHNA, CDR2 YSLEER. The germline V and J ends were trimmed by 0 bases and 0 bases, with 6 bases remaining between them. The length of the CDR3 is 14 residues. Study-wide findings and caveats: Pseudoprogression apparently tracked independently of changes in top peripheral T cell clonotypes.

As for time point: week 5, during vaccination. Vaccination used 300 ug of mutant IDH1 20-mer peptide per dose, with topical imiquimod. Of note for this clone: As yet, its antigen is unknown.

The chain joins TRBV4-3 to TRBJ2-7; D is possibly TRBD1 (6 bases). This TCR was sampled from a woman between 18 and 29 years old with glioma. The source material was PBMCs, sampled from a glioma patient whose treatment included an IDH1 peptide vaccine. The CDR3 region is CASSQDRGSYEQYF. The CDR3 coding sequence is TGCGCCAGCAGCCAAGACAGGGGCTCCTACGAGCAGTACTTC.